This T cell receptor beta chain was retrieved from a study of CD8+CD57+ T cells in acquired aplastic anemia. For sequencing, patients were chosen who had shown expansion of CD8+CD57+ cells by flow cytometry. Investigators profiled TCR beta VDJ and CDR3 from genomic DNA template. From the reads, TCRdb called clonotypes with MiXCR, one entry per CDR3 protein. Of about 150,000 distinct CDR3 sequences listed, less than 60% were seen once; the top ten hold about 2.9%. Sequences were obtained from sorted CD4+, CD8+, or CD8+CD57+ T cells (not recorded which) from PBMCs. The clonotype comes from a human donor with aplastic anemia.

CDR3 amino acids: CAGRTGYYEQYF. The DNA for the CDR3 is TGTGCCGGAAGGACAGGGTACTACGAGCAGTACTTC. The gene calls are TRBV2 and TRBJ2-7, with 8 nucleotides matching TRBD1. The CDR3 totals 12 residues. Germline CDR1 SNHLY, CDR2 FYNNEI. With V trimmed by 11 bases and J by 3 bases, 6 bases remained unmatched.